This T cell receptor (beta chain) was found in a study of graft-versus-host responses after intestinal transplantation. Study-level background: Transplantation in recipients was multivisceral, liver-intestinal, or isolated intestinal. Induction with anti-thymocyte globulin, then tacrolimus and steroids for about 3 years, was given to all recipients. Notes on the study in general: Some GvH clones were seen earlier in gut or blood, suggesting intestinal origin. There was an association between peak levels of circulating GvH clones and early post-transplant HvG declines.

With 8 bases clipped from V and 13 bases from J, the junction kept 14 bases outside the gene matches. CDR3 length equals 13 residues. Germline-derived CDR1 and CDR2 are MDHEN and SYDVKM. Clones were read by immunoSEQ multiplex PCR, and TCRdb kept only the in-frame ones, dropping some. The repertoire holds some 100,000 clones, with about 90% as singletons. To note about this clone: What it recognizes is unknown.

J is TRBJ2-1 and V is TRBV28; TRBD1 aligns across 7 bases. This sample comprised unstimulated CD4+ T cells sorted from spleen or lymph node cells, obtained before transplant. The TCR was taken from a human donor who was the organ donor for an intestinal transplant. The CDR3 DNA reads TGTGCCAGCGCCACACAACAGGGGAATTCTCAGTTCTTC. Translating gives CASATQQGNSQFF.